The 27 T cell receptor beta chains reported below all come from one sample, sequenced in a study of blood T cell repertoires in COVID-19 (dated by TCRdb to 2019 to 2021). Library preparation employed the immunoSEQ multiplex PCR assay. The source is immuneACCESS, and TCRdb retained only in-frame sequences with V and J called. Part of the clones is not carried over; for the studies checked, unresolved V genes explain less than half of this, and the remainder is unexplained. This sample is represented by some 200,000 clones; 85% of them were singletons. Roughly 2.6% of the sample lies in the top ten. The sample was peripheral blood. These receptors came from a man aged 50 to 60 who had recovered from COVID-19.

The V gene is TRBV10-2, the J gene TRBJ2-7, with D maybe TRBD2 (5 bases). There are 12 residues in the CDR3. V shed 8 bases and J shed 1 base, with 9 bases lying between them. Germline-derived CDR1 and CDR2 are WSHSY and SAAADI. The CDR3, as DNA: TGCGCCAGCTTTGGGAGTTCCTACGAGCAGTACTTC. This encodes CASFGSSYEQYF.

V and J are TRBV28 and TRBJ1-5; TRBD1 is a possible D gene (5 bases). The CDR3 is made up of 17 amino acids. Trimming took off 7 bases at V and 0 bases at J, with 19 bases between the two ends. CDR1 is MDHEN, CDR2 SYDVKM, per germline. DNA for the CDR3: TGTGCCAGCACGGGAGCAGGGAGTTGGTATAGCAATCAGCCCCAGCATTTT. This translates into CASTGAGSWYSNQPQHF. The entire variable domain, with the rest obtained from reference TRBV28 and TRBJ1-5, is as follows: DVKVTQSSRYLVKRTGEKVFLECVQDMDHENMFWYRQDPGLGLRLIYFSYDVKMKEKGDIPEGYSVSREKKERFSLILESASTNQTSMYLCASTGAGSWYSNQPQHFGDGTRLSIL.

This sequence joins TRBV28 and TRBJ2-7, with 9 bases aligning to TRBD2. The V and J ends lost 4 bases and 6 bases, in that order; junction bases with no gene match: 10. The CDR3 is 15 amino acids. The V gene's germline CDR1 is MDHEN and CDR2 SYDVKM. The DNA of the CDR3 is TGTGCCAGCAGTTCACCTAGCGGGATGGGTCTCGAGCAGTACTTC. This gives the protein CASSSPSGMGLEQYF.

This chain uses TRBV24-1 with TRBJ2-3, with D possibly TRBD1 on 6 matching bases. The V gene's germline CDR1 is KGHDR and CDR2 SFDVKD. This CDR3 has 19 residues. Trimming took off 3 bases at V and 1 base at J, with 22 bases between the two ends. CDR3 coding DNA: TGTGCCACCAGTGATCCACTGTGGACAGACTATGGGGGCACAGATACGCAGTATTTT. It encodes CATSDPLWTDYGGTDTQYF.

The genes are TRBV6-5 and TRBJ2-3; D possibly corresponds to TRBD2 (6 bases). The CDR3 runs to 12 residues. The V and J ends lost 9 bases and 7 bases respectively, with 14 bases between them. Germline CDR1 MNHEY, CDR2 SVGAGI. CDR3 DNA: TGTGCCAGTCAGCCTGGGAGGAATACGCAGTATTTT. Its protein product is CASQPGRNTQYF.

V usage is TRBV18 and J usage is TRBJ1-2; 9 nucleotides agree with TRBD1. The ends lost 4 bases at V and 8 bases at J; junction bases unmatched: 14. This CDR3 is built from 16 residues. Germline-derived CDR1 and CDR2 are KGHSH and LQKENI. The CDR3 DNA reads TGTGCCAGCTCACTAGGGCCGGGACAGGGAGGAAAAGGCTACACCTTC. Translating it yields CASSLGPGQGGKGYTF.

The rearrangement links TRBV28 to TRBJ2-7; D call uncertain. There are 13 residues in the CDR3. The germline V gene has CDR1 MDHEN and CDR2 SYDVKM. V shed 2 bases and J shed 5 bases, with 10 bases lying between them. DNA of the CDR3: TGTGCCAGCAGTTTACCCCCCCCTGACGAGCAGTACTTC. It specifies CASSLPPPDEQYF.

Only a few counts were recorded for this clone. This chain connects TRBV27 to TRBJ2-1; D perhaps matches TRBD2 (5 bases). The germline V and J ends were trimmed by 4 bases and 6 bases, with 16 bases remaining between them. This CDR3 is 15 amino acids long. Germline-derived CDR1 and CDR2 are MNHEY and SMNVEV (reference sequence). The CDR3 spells CASSYIASPGNEQFF. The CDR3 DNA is TGTGCCAGCAGTTATATAGCTAGCCCGGGCAATGAGCAGTTCTTC.

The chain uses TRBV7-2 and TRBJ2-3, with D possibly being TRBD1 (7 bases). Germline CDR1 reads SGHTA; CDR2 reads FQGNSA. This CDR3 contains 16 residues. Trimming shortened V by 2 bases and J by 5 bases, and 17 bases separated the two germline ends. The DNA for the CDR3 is TGTGCCAGCAGCTTAATGGTGCAGGGGGGATTAGATACGCAGTATTTT. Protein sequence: CASSLMVQGGLDTQYF.

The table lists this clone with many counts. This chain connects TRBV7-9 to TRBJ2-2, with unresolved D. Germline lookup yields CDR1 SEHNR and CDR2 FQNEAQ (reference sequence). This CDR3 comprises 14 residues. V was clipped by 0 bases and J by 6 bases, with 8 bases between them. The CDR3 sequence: CASSLASEAGELFF. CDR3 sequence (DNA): TGTGCCAGCAGCTTAGCCAGCGAGGCCGGGGAGCTGTTTTTT.

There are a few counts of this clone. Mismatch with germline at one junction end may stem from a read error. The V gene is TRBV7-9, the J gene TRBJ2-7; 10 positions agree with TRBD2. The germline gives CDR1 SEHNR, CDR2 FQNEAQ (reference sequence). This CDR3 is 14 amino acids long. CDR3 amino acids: CASSLAGVADEQYF. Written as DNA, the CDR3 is TGTGCCAGCAGCCTAGCGGGAGTGGCAGACGAGCAGTACTTC.

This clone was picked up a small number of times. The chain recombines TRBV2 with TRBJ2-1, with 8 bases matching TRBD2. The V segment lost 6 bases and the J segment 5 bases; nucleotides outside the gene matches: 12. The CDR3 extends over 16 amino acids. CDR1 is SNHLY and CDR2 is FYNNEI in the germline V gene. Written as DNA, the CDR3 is TGTGCCAGCAGCGGTATTATCGGGAGGGCCAACAATGAGCAGTTCTTC. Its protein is CASSGIIGRANNEQFF. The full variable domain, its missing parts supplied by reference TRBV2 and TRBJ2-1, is EPEVTQTPSHQVTQMGQEVILRCVPISNHLYFYWYRQILGQKVEFLVSFYNNEISEKSEIFDDQFSVERPDGSNFTLKIRSTKLEDSAMYFCASSGIIGRANNEQFFGPGTRLTVL.

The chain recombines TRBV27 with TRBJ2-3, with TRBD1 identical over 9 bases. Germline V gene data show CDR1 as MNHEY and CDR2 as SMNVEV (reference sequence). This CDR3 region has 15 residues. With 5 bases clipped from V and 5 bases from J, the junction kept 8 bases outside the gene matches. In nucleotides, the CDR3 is TGTGCCAGCAGTGTAAGCGGGACAGGGAGAGATACGCAGTATTTT. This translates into CASSVSGTGRDTQYF.

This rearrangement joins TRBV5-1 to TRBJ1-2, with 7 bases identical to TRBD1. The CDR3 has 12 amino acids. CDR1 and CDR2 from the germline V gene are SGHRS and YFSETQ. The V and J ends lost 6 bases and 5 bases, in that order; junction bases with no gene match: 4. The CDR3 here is CASTPGGYGYTF. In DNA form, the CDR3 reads TGCGCCAGCACCCCAGGGGGATATGGCTACACCTTC.

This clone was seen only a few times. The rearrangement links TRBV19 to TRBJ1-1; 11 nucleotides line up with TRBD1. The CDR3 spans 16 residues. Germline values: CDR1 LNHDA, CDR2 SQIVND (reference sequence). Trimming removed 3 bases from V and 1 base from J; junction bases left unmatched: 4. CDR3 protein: CASSIGQGAPNTEAFF. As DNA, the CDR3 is TGTGCCAGTAGTATCGGACAGGGGGCTCCGAACACTGAAGCTTTCTTT.

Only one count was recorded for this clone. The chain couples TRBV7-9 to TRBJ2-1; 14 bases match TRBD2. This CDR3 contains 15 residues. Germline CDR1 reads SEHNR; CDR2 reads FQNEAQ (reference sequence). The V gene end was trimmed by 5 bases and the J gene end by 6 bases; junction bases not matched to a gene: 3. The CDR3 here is CASSDGLAGGNEQFF. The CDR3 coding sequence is TGTGCCAGCAGCGACGGACTAGCGGGGGGCAATGAGCAGTTCTTC.

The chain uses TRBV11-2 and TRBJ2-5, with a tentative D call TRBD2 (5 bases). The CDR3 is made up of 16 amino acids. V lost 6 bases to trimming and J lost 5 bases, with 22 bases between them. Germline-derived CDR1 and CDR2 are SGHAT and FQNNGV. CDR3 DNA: TGTGCCAGCAGACCACTAGTAGGGAGCGCCGGGGAGACCCAGTACTTC. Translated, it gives CASRPLVGSAGETQYF. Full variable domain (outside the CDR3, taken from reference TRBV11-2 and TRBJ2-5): EAGVAQSPRYKIIEKRQSVAFWCNPISGHATLYWYQQILGQGPKLLIQFQNNGVVDDSQLPKDRFSAERLKGVDSTLKIQPAKLEDSAVYLCASRPLVGSAGETQYFGPGTRLLVL.

The CDR3 here is CASSIVSGRSYEQYF. DNA of the CDR3: TGTGCCAGTAGTATAGTTTCCGGGAGATCCTACGAGCAGTACTTC. The genes are TRBV19 and TRBJ2-7, with D possibly matching TRBD2 (6 bases). The length of the CDR3 is 15 residues. V was pared by 1 base and J by 1 base, with 11 bases between. Germline CDR1 LNHDA, CDR2 SQIVND (reference sequence).

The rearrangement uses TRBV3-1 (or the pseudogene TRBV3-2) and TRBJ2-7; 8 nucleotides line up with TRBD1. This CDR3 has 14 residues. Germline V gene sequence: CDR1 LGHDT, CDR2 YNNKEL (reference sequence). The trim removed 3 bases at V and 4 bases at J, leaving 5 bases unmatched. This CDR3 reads CASSHVDRDYEQYF. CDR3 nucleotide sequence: TGTGCCAGCAGCCACGTGGACAGGGATTACGAGCAGTACTTC.

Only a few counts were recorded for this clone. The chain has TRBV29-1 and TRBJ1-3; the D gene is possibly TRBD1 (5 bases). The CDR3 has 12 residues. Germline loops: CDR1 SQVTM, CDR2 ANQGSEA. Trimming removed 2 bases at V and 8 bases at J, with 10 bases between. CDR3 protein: CSVEWGGDTIYF. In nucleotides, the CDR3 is TGCAGCGTTGAATGGGGGGGTGACACCATATATTTT.

Written as DNA, the CDR3 is TGTGCCAGCTCACCAATAGAGGGGGCAGAGGAGCAGTACTTC. Encoded protein: CASSPIEGAEEQYF. The chain recombines TRBV18 with TRBJ2-7; 7 bases are a match to TRBD1. V shed 2 bases and J 7 bases; nucleotides not matched to a gene: 8. Germline V lookup: CDR1 KGHSH, CDR2 LQKENI. This CDR3 is built from 14 residues.

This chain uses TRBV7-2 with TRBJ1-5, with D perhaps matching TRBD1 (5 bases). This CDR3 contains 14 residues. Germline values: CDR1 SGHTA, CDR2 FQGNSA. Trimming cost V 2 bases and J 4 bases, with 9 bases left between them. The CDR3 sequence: CASSLFGGNQPQHF. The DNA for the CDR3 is TGTGCCAGCAGCTTATTCGGGGGAAATCAGCCCCAGCATTTT.

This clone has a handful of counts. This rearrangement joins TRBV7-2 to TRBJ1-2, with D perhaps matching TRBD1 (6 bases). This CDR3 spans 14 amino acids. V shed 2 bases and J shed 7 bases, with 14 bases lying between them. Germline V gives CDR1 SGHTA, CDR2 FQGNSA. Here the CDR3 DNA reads TGTGCCAGCAGCTTACAGGGGCCCACTAGTGGCTACACCTTC. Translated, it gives CASSLQGPTSGYTF.

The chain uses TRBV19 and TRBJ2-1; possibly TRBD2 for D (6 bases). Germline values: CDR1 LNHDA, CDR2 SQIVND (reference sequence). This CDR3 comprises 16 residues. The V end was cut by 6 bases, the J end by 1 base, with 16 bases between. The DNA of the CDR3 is TGTGCCAGTAGCTCCCATAGCGGTAATTCCTACAATGAGCAGTTCTTC. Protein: CASSSHSGNSYNEQFF.

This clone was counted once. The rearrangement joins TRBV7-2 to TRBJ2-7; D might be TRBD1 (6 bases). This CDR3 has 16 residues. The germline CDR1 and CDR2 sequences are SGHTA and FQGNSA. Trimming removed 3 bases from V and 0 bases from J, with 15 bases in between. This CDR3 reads CASSFLDRSGSYEQYF. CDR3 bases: TGTGCCAGCAGCTTCCTCGACAGGTCTGGCTCCTACGAGCAGTACTTC.

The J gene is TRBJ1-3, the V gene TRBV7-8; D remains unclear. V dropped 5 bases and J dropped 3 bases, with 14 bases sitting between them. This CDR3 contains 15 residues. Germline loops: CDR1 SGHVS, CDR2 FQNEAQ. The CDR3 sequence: CASSADGISGNTIYF. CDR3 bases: TGTGCCAGCAGCGCAGACGGGATAAGTGGAAACACCATATATTTT. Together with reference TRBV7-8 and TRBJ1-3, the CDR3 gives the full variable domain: GAGVSQSPRYKVAKRGQDVALRCDPISGHVSLFWYQQALGQGPEFLTYFQNEAQLDKSGLPSDRFFAERPEGSVSTLKIQRTQQEDSAVYLCASSADGISGNTIYFGEGSWLTVV.

The CDR3 loop is CASWMRQAPYEQYF. As DNA, the CDR3 is TGTGCCAGCTGGATGCGACAGGCGCCCTACGAGCAGTACTTC. The rearrangement joins TRBV28 to TRBJ2-7, with a possible D match to TRBD1 (6 bases). Trimming shortened V by 8 bases and J by 2 bases, and 16 bases separated the two germline ends. This CDR3 contains 14 residues. Germline CDR1 and CDR2: MDHEN and SYDVKM.